This TCR beta chain was recovered during a study of blood T cells in healthy people across ages. Germline V gives CDR1 MNHEY, CDR2 SMNVEV (reference sequence). Trimming took 3 bases from V and 8 from J, leaving 5 bases between them. The CDR3 has 12 amino acids. In regard to this clonotype: The antigen remains unidentified.

The use of a sample-barcoded 5' primer and a J-beta primer mix characterized a second PCR of about 6 to 11 cycles. Tagging of each cDNA molecule was performed by a template-switch adaptor with 12 random nucleotides. In TCRdb, the 5' RACE reads were re-called with MiXCR into one record per CDR3 protein. Among some 900,000 distinct CDR3 sequences listed, roughly 43% were seen once. Overall study results and limits: Long-lived donors had more naive CD4+ cells and higher diversity than aged donors. A strong correlation was seen between TCR beta diversity and naive T cell percentage.

The clonotype originates from a man between 25 and 39 years old in good health. The sequencing sample was made of blood. J is TRBJ1-6 and V is TRBV27, with unresolved D. The CDR3 sequence is CASSFFDSPLHF. CDR3 coding DNA: TGTGCCAGCAGTTTCTTCGATTCACCCCTCCACTTT.